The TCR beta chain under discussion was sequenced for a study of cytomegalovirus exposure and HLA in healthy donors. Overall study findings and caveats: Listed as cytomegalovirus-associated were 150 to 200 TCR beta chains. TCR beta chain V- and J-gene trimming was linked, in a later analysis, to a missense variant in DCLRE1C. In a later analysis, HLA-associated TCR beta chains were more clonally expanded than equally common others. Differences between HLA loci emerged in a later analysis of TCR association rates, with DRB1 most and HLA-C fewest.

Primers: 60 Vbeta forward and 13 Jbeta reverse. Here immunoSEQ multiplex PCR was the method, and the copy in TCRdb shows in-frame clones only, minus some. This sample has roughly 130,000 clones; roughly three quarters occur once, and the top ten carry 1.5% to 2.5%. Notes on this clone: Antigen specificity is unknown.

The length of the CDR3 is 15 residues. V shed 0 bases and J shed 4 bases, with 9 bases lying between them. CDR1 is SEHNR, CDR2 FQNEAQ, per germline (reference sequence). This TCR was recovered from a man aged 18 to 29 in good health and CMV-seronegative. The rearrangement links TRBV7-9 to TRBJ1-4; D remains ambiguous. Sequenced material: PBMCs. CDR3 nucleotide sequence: TGTGCCAGCAGCTTAGCGGCGGGGTATAATGAAAAACTGTTTTTT. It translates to CASSLAAGYNEKLFF.